These 4 T cell receptor beta chains share one sample of origin, sequenced in a study of blood T cell repertoires in COVID-19. Assay: immunoSEQ multiplex PCR; the TCRdb copy retains only in-frame clones and omits some. The sample yields around 280,000 clones, approximately 89% seen once. Sequenced sample: peripheral blood. Receptor source: a woman in her thirties with COVID-19, enrolled during active disease.

The chain is built from TRBV2 and TRBJ1-4, with 9 bases that match TRBD1. Germline loops: CDR1 SNHLY, CDR2 FYNNEI. The CDR3 is 16 residues long. The junction had 5 bases not matched to a gene; V was cut back by 1 base and J by 5 bases. CDR3 DNA: TGTGCCAGCAGTGAAGGACAGGGGGTTTTCAATGAAAAACTGTTTTTT. Translated, it gives CASSEGQGVFNEKLFF. Variable domain in full (rest from reference TRBV2 and TRBJ1-4): EPEVTQTPSHQVTQMGQEVILRCVPISNHLYFYWYRQILGQKVEFLVSFYNNEISEKSEIFDDQFSVERPDGSNFTLKIRSTKLEDSAMYFCASSEGQGVFNEKLFFGSGTQLSVL.

The chain couples TRBV3-1 (or the pseudogene TRBV3-2) to TRBJ1-1; D is uncertain. Germline loops: CDR1 LGHDT, CDR2 YNNKEL (reference sequence). Trimming pared 6 bases from V and 0 bases from J, leaving 8 bases between. There are 13 residues in the CDR3. The CDR3 loop reads CASSDTMNTEAFF. As DNA, the CDR3 is TGTGCCAGCAGTGACACAATGAACACTGAAGCTTTCTTT.

The rearrangement links TRBV7-9 to TRBJ1-2; D unresolved. The germline gives CDR1 SEHNR, CDR2 FQNEAQ (reference sequence). V was clipped by 1 base and J by 4 bases, with 4 bases between them. There are 12 residues in the CDR3. The CDR3 loop is CASSLGLYGYTF. Here the CDR3 DNA reads TGTGCCAGCAGCTTAGGACTCTATGGCTACACCTTC.

The chain uses TRBV11-2 and TRBJ2-1; D remains ambiguous. The V end lost 3 bases, the J end lost 12 bases, and 12 bases lay between the germline ends. This CDR3 is built from 12 residues. Germline CDR1 SGHAT, CDR2 FQNNGV. The CDR3 reads CASSFDSFGQFF. CDR3 nucleotides: TGTGCCAGCAGCTTCGATAGTTTTGGGCAGTTCTTC.